This record covers a single T cell receptor beta chain. Its antigen is not known. Measured with immunoSEQ multiplex PCR; TCRdb has only the in-frame clones, and not every one. The sample shows about 2 million clones, 85% to 95% of them seen only once. This sample stems from a study of shared clonotypes between healthy human individuals. Trimming removed 1 base from V and 4 bases from J, with 18 bases in between. This CDR3 region has 17 residues. CDR1 and CDR2 from the germline V gene are LGHNA and YSLEER. Points from the study as a whole: Blood alone was sampled, and tissue repertoires likely differ. Estimated richness values were generally larger in naive subsets than in memory subsets.

Terminally differentiated effector memory CD45RA+ cells were excluded from the naive CD8 cells, which were CD45RO-negative and positively selected for CCR7. The chain employs TRBV4-3 and TRBJ2-3; D ambiguous. This clonotype originated in a man younger than 35 in good health. Specimen: naive CD8+ T cells sorted from blood. This chain's CDR3 is CASSQAPVDEVPDTQYF. The CDR3, as DNA: TGCGCCAGCAGCCAAGCCCCGGTGGACGAAGTCCCAGATACGCAGTATTTT.